This is a list of T cell receptor beta chains from one sample in a study of blood T cells in healthy people across ages. Via MiXCR, TCRdb re-called the 5' RACE reads, giving one row per CDR3 protein. Among more than 700,000 distinct CDR3 sequences listed, around 45% were seen once. The sequenced sample consisted of blood. These receptors were taken from an elderly man in good health. CDR3s include the opening cysteine and the closing phenylalanine or tryptophan. Fields, in order: J gene, D gene, clone size, V gene, CDR3 DNA, CDR3 protein. The D gene is left open where the match is weak. A row's size may be missing; if present it is once, few, many or a size class.

J gene: TRBJ1-4
D gene: NA
clone size: NA
V gene: TRBV5-8
CDR3 DNA: TGTGCCAGCAGCTCATACAACAATTGGGAAAAACTGTTTTTT
CDR3 protein: CASSSYNNWEKLFF

J gene: TRBJ2-7
D gene: TRBD2
clone size: NA
V gene: TRBV7-9
CDR3 DNA: TGTGCCAGCAGCGTACTGACTAGCGGACCTCCCGTAAGGAACGAGCAGTACTTC
CDR3 protein: CASSVLTSGPPVRNEQYF

J gene: TRBJ2-7
D gene: NA
clone size: NA
V gene: TRBV3-1
CDR3 DNA: TGTGCCAGCAGCCACCTGACCTACGAGCAGTACTTC
CDR3 protein: CASSHLTYEQYF

J gene: TRBJ2-7
D gene: NA
clone size: NA
V gene: TRBV7-9
CDR3 DNA: TGTGCCAGCAGCTTAGTGGGTCAGACGGACGAGCAGTACTTC
CDR3 protein: CASSLVGQTDEQYF

J gene: TRBJ2-1
D gene: TRBD2
clone size: NA
V gene: TRBV29-1
CDR3 DNA: TGCAGCGTCCCCCTCGCGGGAGGGCCGTCCGGTGAGCAGTTCTTC
CDR3 protein: CSVPLAGGPSGEQFF

J gene: TRBJ2-6
D gene: NA
clone size: NA
V gene: TRBV27
CDR3 DNA: TGTGCCAGCAGTACCGATCGAGAATCTGGGGCCAACGTCCTGACTTTC
CDR3 protein: CASSTDRESGANVLTF

J gene: TRBJ2-3
D gene: TRBD2
clone size: NA
V gene: TRBV12-3/TRBV12-4
CDR3 DNA: TGTGCCAGCACCCTCTGGACTAGCGGTAGAGCAGATGCGCAGTATTTT
CDR3 protein: CASTLWTSGRADAQYF

J gene: TRBJ1-1
D gene: NA
clone size: NA
V gene: TRBV12-3/TRBV12-4
CDR3 DNA: TGTGCCAGCAACTCCGCGGGGAAGAACACTGAAGCTTTCTTT
CDR3 protein: CASNSAGKNTEAFF

J gene: TRBJ2-7
D gene: NA
clone size: NA
V gene: TRBV7-9
CDR3 DNA: TGTGCCAGCAGCTTAGCGCCGGCGGGGAGCTCCTACAATGAGCAGTACTTC
CDR3 protein: CASSLAPAGSSYNEQYF

J gene: TRBJ2-7
D gene: NA
clone size: few
V gene: TRBV14
CDR3 DNA: TGTGCCAGCAGCCGGCGGGTCAGCGGGTACAATGAGCAGTACTTC
CDR3 protein: CASSRRVSGYNEQYF

J gene: TRBJ2-5
D gene: NA
clone size: once
V gene: TRBV7-9
CDR3 DNA: TGTTCCAGCAGCCGGGAGTTGGAGACCCAGTACTTC
CDR3 protein: CSSSRELETQYF

J gene: TRBJ1-3
D gene: TRBD1
clone size: few
V gene: TRBV29-1
CDR3 DNA: TGCAGCGTTGAAGGGACGGGACAGGGTGACACCATATATTTT
CDR3 protein: CSVEGTGQGDTIYF

J gene: TRBJ1-2
D gene: NA
clone size: NA
V gene: TRBV10-3
CDR3 DNA: TGTGCCATCAGTGATAAGGGGGGCGCGGGCAATGGCTACACCTTC
CDR3 protein: CAISDKGGAGNGYTF

J gene: TRBJ2-2
D gene: NA
clone size: NA
V gene: TRBV20-1
CDR3 DNA: TGCAGTGCTAGTAATGGGGGAACCGGGGAGCTGTTTTTT
CDR3 protein: CSASNGGTGELFF

J gene: TRBJ1-1
D gene: NA
clone size: NA
V gene: TRBV5-1
CDR3 DNA: TGCGCCAGCAGCTACGACGGCCGGGGCACTGAAGCTTTCTTT
CDR3 protein: CASSYDGRGTEAFF

J gene: TRBJ2-4
D gene: NA
clone size: many
V gene: TRBV7-2
CDR3 DNA: TGTGCCAGCAGCTTAGTTGGGCGCCCTTCAAACATTCAGTACTTC
CDR3 protein: CASSLVGRPSNIQYF

J gene: TRBJ2-2
D gene: NA
clone size: NA
V gene: TRBV9
CDR3 DNA: TGTGCCAGCAGCGTGCATAGTGCCGGGGAGCTGTTTTTT
CDR3 protein: CASSVHSAGELFF

J gene: TRBJ2-4
D gene: NA
clone size: many
V gene: TRBV20-1
CDR3 DNA: TGCAGTGCCGTAAAGGGGGAACTAGCCAAAAACATTCAGTACTTC
CDR3 protein: CSAVKGELAKNIQYF

J gene: TRBJ2-7
D gene: NA
clone size: few
V gene: TRBV20-1
CDR3 DNA: TGCAGTGCTAGGGTTATAGGGGGGGCGAGTGGCGAGCAGTACTTC
CDR3 protein: CSARVIGGASGEQYF

J gene: TRBJ2-7
D gene: TRBD1
clone size: NA
V gene: TRBV3-1
CDR3 DNA: TGTGCCAGCAGCCAAGAGAAGGGACAGGGTGTATACGAGCAGTACTTC
CDR3 protein: CASSQEKGQGVYEQYF